The 10 T cell receptor beta chains in this list originate from one sample, sequenced in a study of blood T cell repertoires in COVID-19. Sequencing used immunoSEQ multiplex PCR; TCRdb keeps in-frame clones, though not all of them. The table lists 250,000 or so clones, 70% to 85% of them singletons. The sample taken for sequencing was peripheral blood. Every receptor here comes from an elderly woman with acute or convalescent COVID-19.

The chain uses TRBV6-5 and TRBJ1-6; 9 positions agree with TRBD1. CDR3 length: 14 amino acids. Germline CDR1 and CDR2: MNHEY and SVGAGI. The junction had 6 bases not matched to a gene; V was cut back by 7 bases and J by 8 bases. The CDR3 loop is CASTRTGVDSPLHF. The DNA of the CDR3 is TGTGCCAGCACCCGGACAGGGGTAGATTCACCCCTCCACTTT.

The chain joins TRBV5-1 to TRBJ1-3; D unclear. CDR1 and CDR2 from the germline V gene are SGHRS and YFSETQ. The length of the CDR3 is 14 residues. V was cut by 0 bases and J by 2 bases, with 6 bases left in between. The CDR3: CASSLEPAGNTIYF. In DNA, the CDR3 is TGCGCCAGCAGCTTGGAGCCGGCTGGAAACACCATATATTTT. Variable domain in full (rest from reference TRBV5-1 and TRBJ1-3): KAGVTQTPRYLIKTRGQQVTLSCSPISGHRSVSWYQQTPGQGLQFLFEYFSETQRNKGNFPGRFSGRQFSNSRSEMNVSTLELGDSALYLCASSLEPAGNTIYFGEGSWLTVV.

The chain employs TRBV20-1 and TRBJ1-4; TRBD1 is a possible D gene (5 bases). Trimming removed 3 bases at V and 0 bases at J, with 17 bases between. Germline V gives CDR1 DFQATT, CDR2 SNEGSKA (reference sequence). This CDR3 comprises 17 residues. CDR3 sequence reads: CSASLDSGFATNEKLFF. CDR3 bases: TGCAGTGCTAGTCTAGACAGTGGATTTGCAACTAATGAAAAACTGTTTTTT.

J is TRBJ2-1 and V is TRBV5-1; D is unclear. CDR1 and CDR2 from the germline V gene are SGHRS and YFSETQ. Trimming took off 5 bases at V and 4 bases at J, with 4 bases between the two ends. This CDR3 comprises 11 residues. Here the CDR3 DNA reads TGCGCCAGCAGTCTTTACAATGAGCAGTTCTTC. This gives the protein CASSLYNEQFF.

The rearrangement joins TRBV19 to TRBJ2-1; 7 positions agree with TRBD2. CDR1 is LNHDA, CDR2 SQIVND, per germline (reference sequence). The CDR3 is 17 amino acids. The V and J ends lost 5 bases and 5 bases, in that order; junction bases with no gene match: 15. This CDR3 is CASSRLGAGYANNEQFF. The CDR3 coding sequence is TGTGCCAGTAGTCGTTTGGGAGCGGGATACGCTAACAATGAGCAGTTCTTC.

The V and J genes are TRBV19 and TRBJ1-1; D is perhaps TRBD1 (5 bases). The germline gives CDR1 LNHDA, CDR2 SQIVND (reference sequence). V gave up 5 bases and J gave up 1 base, with 17 bases separating them. This CDR3 has 16 amino acids. The CDR3 loop reads CASSSGGVIGNTEAFF. In DNA, the CDR3 is TGTGCCAGTAGTTCTGGGGGGGTTATAGGGAACACTGAAGCTTTCTTT.

The rearrangement joins TRBV4-2 to TRBJ1-2; the D gene is possibly TRBD1 (5 bases). Germline V gene data show CDR1 as LGHNA and CDR2 as YNFKEQ. V lost 0 bases and J lost 8, with 10 bases in between. This CDR3 contains 13 residues. CDR3: CASSQESTGGYTF. CDR3 sequence (DNA): TGTGCCAGCAGCCAAGAATCCACAGGAGGCTACACCTTC.

The chain couples TRBV19 to TRBJ2-1; 7 nucleotides line up with TRBD1. Germline-derived CDR1 and CDR2 are LNHDA and SQIVND (reference sequence). V was pared by 2 bases and J by 7 bases, with 5 bases of the junction left unmatched. This CDR3 region has 14 residues. The DNA of the CDR3 is TGTGCCAGTAGTATAACAGGGGTGGGGAATGAGCAGTTCTTC. Translated: CASSITGVGNEQFF.

V and J are TRBV7-9 and TRBJ2-3, with D tentatively TRBD2 (5 bases). Per the germline V gene, CDR1 is SEHNR and CDR2 is FQNEAQ (reference sequence). The CDR3 totals 14 residues. Deletions cut 5 bases from V and 3 bases from J, with 12 bases between. CDR3 nucleotide sequence: TGTGCCAGCAGCCGTGATAGCGAGACAGATACGCAGTATTTT. Amino acids: CASSRDSETDTQYF.

The CDR3 sequence: CASSLERDRGFQFF. CDR3 DNA: TGTGCCAGCAGCTTAGAGCGGGACAGGGGCTTTCAGTTCTTC. J is TRBJ2-1 and V is TRBV7-2; 10 bases align to TRBD1. The CDR3 loop spans 14 amino acids. The ends lost 1 base at V and 13 bases at J; junction bases unmatched: 7. Germline V gene sequence: CDR1 SGHTA, CDR2 FQGNSA.